Below are 14 T cell receptor beta chains sequenced from a single sample in a study of blood T cells in healthy people across ages. Then a second PCR, running roughly 7 to 11 cycles, was carried out with a sample-barcoded 5' primer and a J-beta primer mix. MiXCR, applied by TCRdb to the 5' RACE reads, yields one record per CDR3 protein. The repertoire holds 650,000 to 1,000,000 distinct CDR3 sequences, with under 40% as singletons. The specimen sequenced was blood. The receptors shown here come from a man between 18 and 35 years old in good health.

This clonotype was seen at least ten times. The chain combines TRBV10-3 with TRBJ2-3, with D maybe TRBD1 (6 bases). The germline CDR1 and CDR2 sequences are ENHRY and SYGVKD. The CDR3 totals 12 residues. V was cut by 6 bases and J by 5 bases, with 9 bases left in between. CDR3 residues: CAIRQGEDTQYF. CDR3 in DNA: TGTGCCATCAGACAGGGTGAAGATACGCAGTATTTT.

This clonotype occurred many times. This chain joins TRBV5-1 and TRBJ2-1; D is uncertain. The V end lost 4 bases, the J end lost 4 bases, and 9 bases lay between the germline ends. CDR3 size: 13 residues. In germline, CDR1 is SGHRS, CDR2 YFSETQ. The CDR3: CASSPDLYNEQFF. The CDR3 coding sequence is TGCGCCAGCAGCCCGGACCTGTACAATGAGCAGTTCTTC.

The table lists this clonotype with many counts. The V call is TRBV7-2, the J call TRBJ1-2; D gene ambiguous. Trimming took off 5 bases at V and 8 bases at J, with 12 bases between the two ends. This CDR3 is built from 12 residues. Germline V gives CDR1 SGHTA, CDR2 FQGNSA. The CDR3 sequence: CASSPPRLGYTF. CDR3 nucleotides: TGTGCCAGCAGCCCGCCCCGTTTGGGCTACACCTTC.

The chain has TRBV7-9 and TRBJ2-5; no firm D call. Deletions cut 6 bases from V and 1 base from J, with 12 bases between. The length of the CDR3 is 14 residues. The V gene's germline CDR1 is SEHNR and CDR2 FQNEAQ (reference sequence). Here the CDR3 reads CASSHSKLQETQYF. In DNA, the CDR3 is TGTGCCAGCAGTCATAGCAAACTCCAAGAGACCCAGTACTTC.

This chain connects TRBV7-2 to TRBJ2-1; D not resolved. Trimming took off 1 base at V and 5 bases at J, with 9 bases between the two ends. Germline-derived CDR1 and CDR2 are SGHTA and FQGNSA. The CDR3 is made up of 14 amino acids. CDR3 protein: CASSLGSLNNEQFF. In nucleotides, the CDR3 is TGTGCCAGCAGCTTAGGAAGTTTAAACAATGAGCAGTTCTTC. Combining the CDR3 with reference TRBV7-2 and TRBJ2-1 gives the whole variable domain GAGVSQSPSNKVTEKGKDVELRCDPISGHTALYWYRQSLGQGLEFLIYFQGNSAPDKSGLPSDRFSAERTGGSVSTLTIQRTQQEDSAVYLCASSLGSLNNEQFFGPGTRLTVL.

The chain's CDR3 is CASSWTQGRKGTYEQYF. In DNA, the CDR3 is TGTGCCAGCAGTTGGACTCAAGGGCGCAAAGGAACCTACGAGCAGTACTTC. The V and J genes are TRBV6-2 or TRBV6-3 and TRBJ2-7, with D possibly TRBD2 on 5 matching bases. CDR1 and CDR2 from the germline V gene are MNHEY and SVGEGT. Between the trimmed V and J ends, which lost 4 bases and 2 bases, there was a span of 21 bases. The CDR3 extends over 17 amino acids.

The chain uses TRBV3-1 and TRBJ1-1; perhaps TRBD1 as D (6 bases). The germline V and J ends were trimmed by 3 bases and 7 bases, with 18 bases remaining between them. The CDR3 totals 15 residues. Germline assignment: CDR1 LGHDT and CDR2 YNNKEL (reference sequence). CDR3 residues: CASSHPSSDSGEAFF. In DNA, the CDR3 is TGTGCCAGCAGCCACCCCAGCTCGGACAGCGGTGAAGCTTTCTTT.

This clonotype turned up a few times. This chain connects TRBV3-1 to TRBJ1-6; D is unresolved. Trimming took off 1 base at V and 8 bases at J, with 6 bases between the two ends. CDR3 length: 13 amino acids. Germline CDR1 is LGHDT and CDR2 is YNNKEL (reference sequence). The CDR3 region has the DNA TGTGCCAGCAGCCAAGCCGGAGATTCACCCCTCCACTTT. Translated: CASSQAGDSPLHF.

The chain recombines TRBV2 with TRBJ1-2, with TRBD1 as a possible D gene (5 bases). Trimming took off 3 bases at V and 6 bases at J, with 14 bases between the two ends. The CDR3 runs to 14 residues. CDR1 SNHLY and CDR2 FYNNEI come from the germline V gene. The CDR3 sequence: CASSEDVGGDGYTF. CDR3 sequence (DNA): TGTGCCAGCAGTGAGGACGTGGGGGGGGATGGCTACACCTTC.

The chain carries TRBV5-1 and TRBJ1-1, with D perhaps matching TRBD1 (6 bases). Trimming cost V 5 bases and J 5 bases, with 13 bases left between them. Germline V CDR1 and CDR2: SGHRS, YFSETQ. The CDR3 loop spans 13 amino acids. CDR3 bases: TGCGCCAGCAGGGATACAGGGCATACTGAAGCTTTCTTT. This codes for CASRDTGHTEAFF.

Turning to this clonotype: This likely comes from a read error, as the CDR3 has no conserved phenylalanine or tryptophan at its end. The chain employs TRBV20-1 and TRBJ2-1, with D possibly matching TRBD1 (6 bases). This CDR3 contains 10 residues. Between the trimmed V and J ends, which lost 5 bases and 10 bases, there was a span of 9 bases. Germline loops: CDR1 DFQATT, CDR2 SNEGSKA (reference sequence). As DNA, the CDR3 is TGCAGTGCTGGAAGGGGGGAGCAGTTCTAC. Translation gives CSAGRGEQFY.

The rearrangement uses TRBV4-1 and TRBJ1-5; 7 bases are shared with TRBD1. This CDR3 has 16 amino acids. Germline values: CDR1 MGHRA, CDR2 YSYEKL. J lost 3 bases, V lost 7 bases, and 12 bases had no gene match. The CDR3 reads CASNPGGRGPNQPQHF. CDR3 DNA: TGCGCCAGCAACCCTGGGGGAAGGGGGCCCAATCAGCCCCAGCATTTT.

This clonotype showed up just a few times. V is TRBV20-1 and J is TRBJ1-2; D unresolved. V lost 8 bases and J 6 bases, leaving 13 bases between the germline ends. CDR1 and CDR2 (germline): DFQATT, SNEGSKA (reference sequence). This CDR3 is built from 11 residues. The chain's CDR3 is CSPRTMDGYTF. DNA of the CDR3: TGCAGTCCTCGGACGATGGATGGCTACACCTTC.

Only a few counts were recorded for this clonotype. The chain carries TRBV9 and TRBJ1-1; TRBD1 might be the D (6 bases). Trimming pared 4 bases from V and 5 bases from J, leaving 15 bases between. Germline loops: CDR1 SGDLS, CDR2 YYNGEE. The CDR3 has 14 residues. Here the CDR3 DNA reads TGTGCCAGCAGCATAGGGGGAGGGGTAACTGAAGCTTTCTTT. It encodes CASSIGGGVTEAFF.